What follows are 4 T cell receptor beta chains derived from one specimen sequenced in a study of cytomegalovirus exposure and HLA in healthy donors (TCRdb year 2017). Library method: the immunoSEQ multiplex PCR assay. The table comes from immuneACCESS by way of TCRdb, which keeps in-frame sequences with V and J called. Part of the clones is missing from these tables; in studies checked, under half for an unresolved V gene and the rest for unknown reasons. The sample table records roughly 190,000 clones; approximately 86% of these occur just once. The top ten clonotypes cover around 7.2% of the sample. The source material was PBMCs. These receptors were obtained from a man aged 30-40 years in good health and CMV-seropositive.

V is TRBV28 and J is TRBJ2-6; possibly TRBD1 for D (7 bases). The germline V gene encodes CDR1 MDHEN and CDR2 SYDVKM. Between the trimmed V and J ends, which lost 3 bases and 2 bases, there was a span of 8 bases. This CDR3 has 15 amino acids. CDR3 residues: CASSFRGAGANVLTF. CDR3 DNA: TGTGCCAGCAGTTTCAGGGGGGCTGGGGCCAACGTCCTGACTTTC.

This chain connects TRBV7-6 to TRBJ2-5, with D perhaps TRBD2 (6 bases). From germline, CDR1 is SGHVS and CDR2 FNYEAQ. Trimming pared 3 bases from V and 2 bases from J, leaving 7 bases between. CDR3 length: 13 residues. CDR3 amino acids: CASSFGTQETQYF. Here the CDR3 DNA reads TGTGCCAGCAGCTTCGGGACTCAAGAGACCCAGTACTTC.

This clone was found once. V gene TRBV7-8 combines with J gene TRBJ2-2; TRBD1 matches at 7 bases. CDR3 length: 16 residues. The germline CDR1 and CDR2 sequences are SGHVS and FQNEAQ. Trimming cost V 5 bases and J 2 bases; bases outside gene matches: 8. The CDR3 DNA is TGTGCCAGCAGCCCCTTCCGGGACAGAAACACCGGGGAGCTGTTTTTT. It yields the protein CASSPFRDRNTGELFF.

Only one count was recorded for this clone. Here the CDR3 reads CASGLPRGLHYEQYF. DNA for the CDR3: TGTGCTAGTGGTCTCCCCCGGGGGCTCCACTACGAGCAGTACTTC. The chain is built from TRBV12-5 and TRBJ2-7, with D perhaps assigned TRBD1 or TRBD2 (6 bases each). The CDR3 runs 15 residues. Trimming took off 5 bases at V and 3 bases at J, with 17 bases between the two ends. The germline V gene has CDR1 LGHNT and CDR2 FRNRAP.